This TCR beta chain was profiled in a study of T-cell reconstitution after alpha-beta-depleted transplantation in children. This clonotype turned up a few times. Antigen unknown. V was clipped by 3 bases and J by 3 bases; unmatched bases: 7. The CDR3 is made up of 17 amino acids. Unique molecular identifiers were used to barcode this TCRbeta library. One entry per CDR3 protein results from TCRdb running MiXCR on the PCR reads. The sample consists of under 850,000 distinct CDR3 sequences, about an eighth of them appearing once. General study findings and limits: Expanded graft clones numbering several hundred reportedly gave rise to alpha-beta T cells about two months after transplant. Newly generated T cells supplied most T-cell counts and diversity one year post-transplant.

The sequence came from a girl aged 2 to 10 with congenital amegakaryocytic thrombocytopenia, due to receive a stem cell transplant. The sequencing here drew on PBMCs, taken before TCRalphabeta/CD19-depleted stem cell transplant. V is TRBV12-3 or TRBV12-4 and J is TRBJ2-2; 10 bases map to TRBD2. CDR3 sequence: CASSFPSGRGDTGELFF. In nucleotides, the CDR3 is TGTGCCAGCAGTTTCCCCAGCGGGAGGGGGGACACCGGGGAGCTGTTTTTT.